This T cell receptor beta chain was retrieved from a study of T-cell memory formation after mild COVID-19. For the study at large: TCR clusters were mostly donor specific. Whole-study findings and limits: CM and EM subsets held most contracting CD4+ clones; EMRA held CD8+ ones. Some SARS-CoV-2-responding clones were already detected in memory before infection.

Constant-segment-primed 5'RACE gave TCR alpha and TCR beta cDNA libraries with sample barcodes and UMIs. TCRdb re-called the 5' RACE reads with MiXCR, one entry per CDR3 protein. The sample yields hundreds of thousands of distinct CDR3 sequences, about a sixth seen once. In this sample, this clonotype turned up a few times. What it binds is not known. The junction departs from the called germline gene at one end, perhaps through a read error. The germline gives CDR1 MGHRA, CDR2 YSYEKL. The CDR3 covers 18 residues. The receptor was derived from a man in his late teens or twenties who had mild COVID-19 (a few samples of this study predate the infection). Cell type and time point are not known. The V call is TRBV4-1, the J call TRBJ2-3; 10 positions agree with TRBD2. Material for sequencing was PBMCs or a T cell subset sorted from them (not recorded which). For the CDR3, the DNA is TGCGCCAGCAGTCAAGTCCCTAGCGGGGGAGCTAGCACAGATACGCAGTATTTT. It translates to CASSQVPSGGASTDTQYF.